Presented here are 8 T cell receptor beta chains from one specimen sequenced in a study of T cells in tuberculosis (dated by TCRdb to 2016 to 2019). Preparation of the library involved the immunoSEQ multiplex PCR assay. TCRdb re-hosts the immuneACCESS table, in-frame sequences only. Its copies lack some clones; in the studies checked, an unresolved V gene accounts for under half of them, and the cause for the rest is not known. Within this sample are around 33,000 clones, with less than 95% of them counted one time only. About 7.4% of the sample is taken by the ten largest. The sample was PBMCs. These receptor sequences come from a donor between 10 and 29 years old with latent tuberculosis or without tuberculosis infection. Some clones in this sample may be carry-over from other donors' samples.

This chain links TRBV5-1 with TRBJ2-1, with 8 bases matching TRBD1. V was pared by 1 base and J by 4 bases, with 7 bases of the junction left unmatched. The CDR3 has 16 amino acids. In germline, CDR1 is SGHRS, CDR2 YFSETQ. In DNA, the CDR3 is TGCGCCAGCAGCTTGATTCCAGGACAGGGTTACAATGAGCAGTTCTTC. Residues: CASSLIPGQGYNEQFF.

The CDR3 loop is CASGKGLVEQFF. The CDR3 DNA sequence: TGTGCCAGCGGGAAGGGACTAGTTGAGCAGTTCTTC. The rearrangement uses TRBV2 and TRBJ2-1; 8 bases align to TRBD2. Germline CDR1 and CDR2: SNHLY and FYNNEI. V was pared by 8 bases and J by 9 bases, with 6 bases of the junction left unmatched. The CDR3 runs to 12 residues.

The chain couples TRBV28 to TRBJ1-1; the D gene is possibly TRBD1 (6 bases). The germline CDR1 and CDR2 sequences are MDHEN and SYDVKM. The ends were cut back, 3 bases at V and 5 bases at J, with 10 bases in the middle. The CDR3 is 13 residues long. The CDR3 spells CASSFPGVTEAFF. CDR3 sequence (DNA): TGTGCCAGCAGTTTCCCAGGGGTAACTGAAGCTTTCTTT.

The V gene is TRBV10-1, the J gene TRBJ1-1, with 8 bases lining up with TRBD1. CDR3 length equals 14 residues. The J segment lost 3 bases and the V segment lost 0 bases, leaving 0 bases of the junction unmatched. The V gene's germline CDR1 is WNHNN and CDR2 SYGVQD (reference sequence). The CDR3 DNA follows: TGCGCCAGCAGTGAGTCGACAGGGGACACTGAAGCTTTCTTT. Its translation: CASSESTGDTEAFF.

The chain recombines TRBV15 with TRBJ1-1, with TRBD1 matching 9 bases. This CDR3 contains 16 residues. With V trimmed by 1 base and J by 0 bases, 3 bases remained unmatched. Germline V CDR1 and CDR2: LNHNV, YYDKDF (reference sequence). This chain's CDR3 is CATSRGQGVLNTEAFF. The CDR3 region has the DNA TGTGCCACCAGCAGAGGACAGGGGGTTTTGAACACTGAAGCTTTCTTT.

The V call is TRBV5-1, the J call TRBJ2-1; 11 bases line up with TRBD2. Trimming removed 2 bases from V and 7 bases from J; junction bases left unmatched: 5. The CDR3 runs to 15 residues. Germline assignment: CDR1 SGHRS and CDR2 YFSETQ. The CDR3, as DNA: TGCGCCAGCAGCTTACTAGCGGGAGTGATAAATGAGCAGTTCTTC. It encodes CASSLLAGVINEQFF.

V usage is TRBV19 and J usage is TRBJ1-1; tentative D call: TRBD1 (5 bases). The CDR3 is made up of 16 amino acids. Germline loops: CDR1 LNHDA, CDR2 SQIVND (reference sequence). Trimming took off 9 bases at V and 0 bases at J, with 20 bases between the two ends. The CDR3 region is CASREHYPLMNTEAFF. The CDR3 DNA sequence: TGTGCCAGCAGGGAACATTACCCCTTAATGAACACTGAAGCTTTCTTT.

J is TRBJ2-1 and V is TRBV25-1; D is possibly TRBD2 (6 bases). The CDR3 consists of 15 residues. Between the trimmed V and J ends, which lost 2 bases and 3 bases, there was a span of 11 bases. The germline gives CDR1 MGHDK, CDR2 SYGVNS. CDR3 nucleotide sequence: TGTGCCAGCAGTGAAGGCGGGACTCACTACAATGAGCAGTTCTTC. It codes for CASSEGGTHYNEQFF. The whole variable domain, remainder taken from reference TRBV25-1 and TRBJ2-1, is EADIYQTPRYLVIGTGKKITLECSQTMGHDKMYWYQQDPGMELHLIHYSYGVNSTEKGDLSSESTVSRIRTEHFPLTLESARPSHTSQYLCASSEGGTHYNEQFFGPGTRLTVL.